Listed below are T cell receptor beta chains from one sample, sequenced in a study of cytomegalovirus exposure and HLA in healthy donors. Sequencing used immunoSEQ multiplex PCR; TCRdb keeps in-frame clones, though not all of them. Of 89,000 or so clones listed, roughly 80% are singletons. The sample was PBMCs. These TCRs come from a boy between 5 and 17 years old in good health and CMV-seronegative. Both conserved end residues are part of each CDR3. A D gene is named only where the DNA matches it firmly. Clone size, where shown, is once, few, many, or a class for clones that have expanded.

TRBJ2-7	NA	TRBV6-5	TRBD2	CASRSFGRGDEQYF	TGTGCCAGCAGATCCTTTGGGAGGGGCGACGAGCAGTACTTC
TRBJ2-3	few	TRBV29-1	TRBD2	CSGRTRSSTDTQYF	TGCAGCGGTCGGACTAGAAGTTCCACAGATACGCAGTATTTT
TRBJ2-1	NA	TRBV6-1	TRBD1	CASSERTGGGNEQFF	TGTGCCAGCAGTGAACGGACAGGGGGTGGAAATGAGCAGTTCTTC
TRBJ1-2	NA	TRBV4-1	TRBD1	CASSQGRTGYGYTF	TGCGCCAGCAGCCAAGGCCGGACAGGCTATGGCTACACCTTC
TRBJ2-3	NA	TRBV6-5	NA	CASSYSPGESDTQYF	TGTGCCAGCAGTTACTCGCCGGGAGAGTCAGATACGCAGTATTTT
TRBJ2-1	few	TRBV7-8	NA	CASSHRVHNEQFF	TGTGCCAGCAGCCACCGGGTCCACAATGAGCAGTTCTTC
TRBJ1-1	NA	TRBV5-1	TRBD1	CASSADRVITEAFF	TGCGCCAGCAGCGCTGACAGGGTGATCACTGAAGCTTTCTTT
TRBJ2-7	NA	TRBV5-6	NA	CASGRVSYEQYF	TGTGCCAGCGGTAGAGTCTCCTACGAGCAGTACTTC
TRBJ1-2	NA	TRBV9	NA	CASSVEAGVNYGYTF	TGTGCCAGCAGCGTAGAGGCAGGGGTGAACTATGGCTACACCTTC
TRBJ2-3	NA	TRBV5-4	NA	CASSLGVGTDTQYF	TGTGCCAGCAGCTTGGGCGTTGGCACAGATACGCAGTATTTT
TRBJ2-1	NA	TRBV5-1	NA	CASSFTYSSYNEQFF	TGCGCCAGCAGCTTCACTTACAGCTCCTACAATGAGCAGTTCTTC
TRBJ1-5	few	TRBV6-5	NA	CASSDGVSNQPQHF	TGTGCCAGCAGTGACGGAGTCAGCAATCAGCCCCAGCATTTT
TRBJ2-7	NA	TRBV9	NA	CASSPGRTSYEQYF	TGTGCCAGCAGCCCCGGTCGGACTTCCTACGAGCAGTACTTC
TRBJ1-2	NA	TRBV30	TRBD1	CAWSPTGGSGYTF	TGTGCCTGGAGTCCCACAGGGGGCTCTGGCTACACCTTC
TRBJ2-5	NA	TRBV9	TRBD2	CASSVTGGAWETQYF	TGTGCCAGCAGCGTCACCGGGGGGGCATGGGAGACCCAGTACTTC
TRBJ2-1	few	TRBV19	NA	CASSTPGDSQEQFF	TGTGCCAGTAGTACCCCGGGAGATTCACAGGAGCAGTTCTTC
TRBJ2-3	NA	TRBV10-3	TRBD1	CAISGADRHLGTDTQYF	TGTGCCATCAGTGGGGCGGACAGGCATTTGGGCACAGATACGCAGTATTTT
TRBJ1-5	NA	TRBV15	TRBD1	CATSRGTGENQPQHF	TGTGCCACCAGCAGGGGGACAGGGGAGAATCAGCCCCAGCATTTT
TRBJ2-7	NA	TRBV4-1	TRBD2	CASSQISLAAGYEQYF	TGCGCCAGCAGCCAAATAAGTCTAGCGGCTGGTTACGAGCAGTACTTC
TRBJ1-1	NA	TRBV30	NA	CAWSVAGTEAFF	TGTGCCTGGAGTGTAGCCGGCACTGAAGCTTTCTTT
TRBJ2-5	NA	TRBV13	TRBD1	CASSLGGTGGAKTQYF	TGTGCCAGCAGCTTAGGGGGGACAGGGGGCGCGAAGACCCAGTACTTC
TRBJ1-4	few	TRBV11-2	TRBD1	CASSPPGQLNEKLFF	TGTGCCAGCAGCCCTCCGGGACAGCTAAATGAAAAACTGTTTTTT
TRBJ2-7	NA	TRBV7-9	NA	CASSFPSPPYEQYF	TGTGCCAGCAGCTTTCCATCCCCCCCCTACGAGCAGTACTTC
TRBJ2-5	NA	TRBV19	TRBD1	CASRQGQETQYF	TGTGCCAGCAGACAGGGGCAAGAGACCCAGTACTTC
TRBJ2-1	NA	TRBV18	NA	CASSPDSLNEQFF	TGTGCCAGCTCACCCGATAGCCTCAATGAGCAGTTCTTC
TRBJ1-1	NA	TRBV6-6	NA	CASSPGERNTEAFF	TGTGCCAGCAGCCCCGGGGAGAGGAACACTGAAGCTTTCTTT
TRBJ2-5	NA	TRBV7-2	NA	CASSSPAGGKTQYF	TGTGCCAGCAGCTCCCCGGCAGGGGGGAAGACCCAGTACTTC
TRBJ1-4	NA	TRBV7-3	NA	CASSFWQADEKLFF	TGTGCCAGCAGCTTCTGGCAGGCTGATGAAAAACTGTTTTTT
TRBJ2-4	NA	TRBV6-5	NA	CASSSERLAKNIQYF	TGTGCCAGCAGCTCCGAGCGGCTAGCCAAAAACATTCAGTACTTC
TRBJ1-5	once	TRBV7-9	NA	CASSLATDGSQHF	TGTGCCAGCAGCTTAGCCACTGACGGGTCCCAGCATTTT
TRBJ1-2	once	TRBV29-1	TRBD1	CSVLTGTDYGYTF	TGCAGCGTTCTGACAGGGACCGACTATGGCTACACCTTC
TRBJ2-4	NA	TRBV4-1	NA	CASSQVVSGEDIQYF	TGCGCCAGCAGCCAAGTGGTCTCCGGGGAGGACATTCAGTACTTC
TRBJ2-7	NA	TRBV6-6	TRBD1	CASRTGLLRSYEQYF	TGTGCCTCCAGGACAGGGCTTCTCCGCTCCTACGAGCAGTACTTC
TRBJ1-1	NA	TRBV5-1	TRBD1	CASSFGTGYTEAFF	TGCGCCAGCAGCTTCGGGACAGGTTACACTGAAGCTTTCTTT
TRBJ1-6	NA	TRBV7-9	NA	CASSLGGNSPLHF	TGTGCCAGCAGCTTAGGCGGGAATTCACCCCTCCACTTT
TRBJ2-7	NA	TRBV28	NA	CASSSGSYEQYF	TGTGCCAGCAGTTCCGGCTCCTACGAGCAGTACTTC
TRBJ2-6	NA	TRBV4-2	TRBD1	CASSHTGGRAGANVLTF	TGTGCCAGCAGCCATACAGGGGGCCGTGCTGGGGCCAACGTCCTGACTTTC
TRBJ2-3	once	TRBV28	TRBD2	CASSLETSGFTDTQYF	TGTGCCAGCAGTTTAGAGACTAGCGGGTTCACAGATACGCAGTATTTT
TRBJ2-7	NA	TRBV27	NA	CASSLSQSYEQYF	TGTGCCAGCAGTTTATCACAGAGTTACGAGCAGTACTTC
TRBJ1-1	NA	TRBV15	NA	CATSTQGPQGTEAFF	TGTGCCACCAGCACCCAGGGGCCCCAGGGGACTGAAGCTTTCTTT
TRBJ1-2	NA	TRBV5-4	NA	CASSQTANYGYTF	TGTGCCAGCAGCCAGACAGCTAACTATGGCTACACCTTC
TRBJ2-3	few	TRBV18	NA	CASSSQVRDKVYF	TGTGCCAGCTCATCTCAAGTCCGGGACAAGGTGTATTTT
TRBJ2-1	NA	TRBV4-1	NA	CASSQESHNEQFF	TGCGCCAGCAGCCAAGAATCTCACAATGAGCAGTTCTTC
TRBJ1-1	NA	TRBV30	NA	CAWSGLAEAFF	TGTGCCTGGAGTGGGCTGGCCGAAGCTTTCTTT
TRBJ1-1	few	TRBV4-2	NA	CASSHAGNMNTEAFF	TGTGCCAGCAGCCATGCAGGGAACATGAACACTGAAGCTTTCTTT
TRBJ1-4	NA	TRBV5-4	TRBD1	CASSPGQEKLFF	TGTGCCAGCAGCCCGGGACAGGAAAAACTGTTTTTT
TRBJ1-2	NA	TRBV6-5	TRBD1	CASSYSRDRKLYGYTF	TGTGCCAGCAGTTACAGTCGGGACAGAAAACTCTATGGCTACACCTTC
TRBJ2-7	few	TRBV2	NA	CASNKERQTYEQYF	TGTGCCAGCAATAAAGAGAGACAGACCTACGAGCAGTACTTC
TRBJ1-1	NA	TRBV18	NA	CASSLPLQVNTEAFF	TGTGCCAGCTCACTACCGTTACAGGTTAACACTGAAGCTTTCTTT
TRBJ2-7	NA	TRBV27	NA	CASRPGQPYEQYF	TGTGCCAGCAGACCGGGACAACCCTACGAGCAGTACTTC
TRBJ2-6	NA	TRBV4-1	NA	CASSPLSRGAAGANVLTF	TGCGCCAGCAGCCCCCTGTCCAGGGGGGCAGCTGGGGCCAACGTCCTGACTTTC
TRBJ2-3	few	TRBV7-2	TRBD2	CASSYREGEWPDTQYF	TGTGCCAGCAGCTACCGGGAGGGAGAGTGGCCAGATACGCAGTATTTT
TRBJ1-2	NA	TRBV10-1	NA	CARRERAGGPAYGYTF	TGCGCCAGGAGAGAGAGAGCTGGAGGTCCGGCCTATGGCTACACCTTC